These 5 T cell receptor beta chains were all obtained from the same sample, sequenced in a study of blood T cells in healthy people across ages. The use of a sample-barcoded 5' primer and a J-beta primer mix characterized a second PCR of about 6 to 12 cycles. TCRdb redid the calling of the 5' RACE reads with MiXCR, one entry per CDR3 protein. The profile shows over 700,000 distinct CDR3 sequences, about 53% of them singletons. Sequencing was carried out using blood. The receptors come from a man aged 80 or over in good health.

The J gene is TRBJ1-2, the V gene TRBV5-5; 7 positions match TRBD1. The CDR3 has 16 amino acids. With 0 bases clipped from V and 5 bases from J, the junction kept 10 bases outside the gene matches. CDR1 and CDR2 from the germline V gene are SGHKS and YYEKEE (reference sequence). The CDR3 DNA reads as TGTGCCAGCAGCTTGGCCTGGAAGGGGGCCGAATATGGCTACACCTTC. It translates to CASSLAWKGAEYGYTF.

The chain recombines TRBV14 with TRBJ2-1; TRBD1 is a possible D gene (7 bases). Germline-derived CDR1 and CDR2 are SGHDN and FVKESK. The CDR3 covers 21 residues. With 1 base removed from V and 0 bases from J, the gap between germline ends came to 25 bases. The CDR3 nucleotides read TGTGCCAGCAGCCAAGTTCGGGGGCGAGGGGGCTATCTTAGCTCCTACAATGAGCAGTTCTTC. Residues: CASSQVRGRGGYLSSYNEQFF.

The J gene is TRBJ2-1, the V gene TRBV3-1; 16 nucleotides agree with TRBD2. Germline V gene sequence: CDR1 LGHDT, CDR2 YNNKEL (reference sequence). V gave up 8 bases and J gave up 11 bases; unmatched junction bases: 3. CDR3 size: 13 residues. CDR3 DNA: TGTGCCAGCGGGACTAGCGGGAGGGATAAGCAGTTCTTC. Protein sequence: CASGTSGRDKQFF.

The rearrangement uses TRBV10-3 and TRBJ2-7, with 7 bases lining up with TRBD1. The CDR3 sequence is 11 residues long. Germline V gene sequence: CDR1 ENHRY, CDR2 SYGVKD. V shed 8 bases, J shed 5 bases, and the junction held 3 bases outside the gene matches. This chain's CDR3 is CAISGGDEQYF. The DNA of the CDR3 is TGTGCCATCTCAGGGGGTGACGAGCAGTACTTC.

The V gene is TRBV11-2, the J gene TRBJ2-1; the match to TRBD2 covers 10 bases. V gave up 1 base and J gave up 6 bases; unmatched junction bases: 6. CDR3 length: 16 residues. Germline CDR1 SGHAT, CDR2 FQNNGV. CDR3 sequence: CASSLGPAGGFNEQFF. CDR3 in DNA: TGTGCCAGCAGCTTAGGGCCAGCGGGAGGGTTCAATGAGCAGTTCTTC.